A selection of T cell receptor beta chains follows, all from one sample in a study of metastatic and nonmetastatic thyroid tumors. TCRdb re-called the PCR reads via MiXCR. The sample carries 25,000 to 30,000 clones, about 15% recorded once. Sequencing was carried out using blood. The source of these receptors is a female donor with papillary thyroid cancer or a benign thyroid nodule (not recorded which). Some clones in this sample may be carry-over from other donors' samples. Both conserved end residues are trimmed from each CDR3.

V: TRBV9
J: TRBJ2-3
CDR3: ASSQTRRTDTQY

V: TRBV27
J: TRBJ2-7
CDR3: ASSKGGGRQY

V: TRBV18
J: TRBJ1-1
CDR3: ASSPTRDTEAF

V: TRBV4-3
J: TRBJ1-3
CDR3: ASSQTSGNTIY

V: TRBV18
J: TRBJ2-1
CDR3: ASSSGTSTAIEQF

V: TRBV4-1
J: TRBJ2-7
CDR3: ASSSRDRGTYEQY

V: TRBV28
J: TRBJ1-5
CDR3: ASSIQSRPQH

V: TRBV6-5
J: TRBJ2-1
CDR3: ASSSPWREQL

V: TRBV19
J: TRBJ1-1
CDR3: ASTHLSPGPGGTEAF

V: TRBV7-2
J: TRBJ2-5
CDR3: ASSLVDGSPETQY

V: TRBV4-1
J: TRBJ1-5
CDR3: ASSQRFGVSDQPQH

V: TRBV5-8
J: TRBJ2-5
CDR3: ASSQGLAGNRETQY

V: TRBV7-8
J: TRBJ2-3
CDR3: ASSSRCSITDTQY

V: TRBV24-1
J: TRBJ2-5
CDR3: ATSDLVSETQY

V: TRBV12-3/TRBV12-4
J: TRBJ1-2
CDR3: ASSLAGSVNYGYT

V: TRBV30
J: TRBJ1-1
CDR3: AWRMNGRDTEAF

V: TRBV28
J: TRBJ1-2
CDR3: ASSSPPVGNYGYT

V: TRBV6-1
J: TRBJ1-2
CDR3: ASSEASLSYGYT

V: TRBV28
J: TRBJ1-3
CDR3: ASSATGFSGNTIY

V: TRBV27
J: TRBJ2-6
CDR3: ASSLAWHSGANVLT

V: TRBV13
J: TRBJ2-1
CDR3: ASSLGLAAYNEQF

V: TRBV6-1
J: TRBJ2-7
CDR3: ASRTSGPYEQY

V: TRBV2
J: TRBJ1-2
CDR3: ASKGRHRTVNYGYT

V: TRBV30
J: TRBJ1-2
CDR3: AWCVQAGGNYGYS

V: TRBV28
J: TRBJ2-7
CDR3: ASSRQIYEQY

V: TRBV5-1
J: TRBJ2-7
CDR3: ASMLAGSYEQY

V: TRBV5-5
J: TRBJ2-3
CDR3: ASSLGTSRTDTQY

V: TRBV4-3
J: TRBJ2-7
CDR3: ASSLQGEGSYEQY

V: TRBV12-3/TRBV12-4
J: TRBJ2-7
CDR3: ASSPRTSGSYEQY

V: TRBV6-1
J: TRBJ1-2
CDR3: ASSERAGGDVYGYT

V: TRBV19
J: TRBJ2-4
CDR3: ATLSAKNIQY

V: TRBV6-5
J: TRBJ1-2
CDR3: ASSLRLGLQPLNYGYT